Below are 18 T cell receptor beta chains sequenced from a single sample in a study of blood T cell repertoires in COVID-19. The protocol was immunoSEQ multiplex PCR, while the TCRdb copy is restricted to in-frame clones and leaves out a portion. The profile shows about 300,000 clones, around 85% of them singletons. Sequenced material: peripheral blood. The receptors come from a human donor with COVID-19, enrolled during active disease. The donor label of this sample is uncertain.

This rearrangement joins TRBV7-3 to TRBJ1-2; D uncertain. V lost 2 bases and J lost 2, with 6 bases in between. The CDR3 has 13 amino acids. Germline V CDR1 and CDR2: SGHTA, FQGTGA. CDR3 protein: CASSLGGNYGYTF. CDR3 sequence (DNA): TGTGCCAGCAGCTTAGGAGGGAACTATGGCTACACCTTC.

This rearrangement joins TRBV14 to TRBJ2-7, with TRBD1 matching over 9 bases. Germline V gives CDR1 SGHDN, CDR2 FVKESK. V gave up 4 bases and J gave up 2 bases; unmatched junction bases: 3. The CDR3 has 14 residues. Here the CDR3 reads CASSPGTGPYEQYF. In DNA form, the CDR3 reads TGTGCCAGCAGCCCCGGGACAGGGCCCTACGAGCAGTACTTC.

V usage is TRBV27 and J usage is TRBJ2-7; 9 nucleotides line up with TRBD1. CDR1 is MNHEY and CDR2 is SMNVEV in the germline V gene (reference sequence). V lost 6 bases and J lost 7; bases outside the gene matches: 10. The CDR3 sequence is 14 residues long. CDR3 DNA sequence: TGTGCCAGCAGCCGGACAGGGGACGGGAATGAGCAGTACTTC. This translates into CASSRTGDGNEQYF.

This chain uses TRBV5-4 with TRBJ1-1; D is perhaps TRBD1 (5 bases). Trimming took off 0 bases at V and 8 bases at J, with 11 bases between the two ends. The germline CDR1 and CDR2 sequences are SGHNT and YYREEE (reference sequence). The length of the CDR3 is 13 residues. CDR3 nucleotide sequence: TGTGCCAGCAGCTTGGCAGGGTTGGGAGAAGCTTTCTTT. Amino acids: CASSLAGLGEAFF.

The chain employs TRBV24-1 and TRBJ2-5; 10 nucleotides line up with TRBD1. The V gene end was trimmed by 6 bases and the J gene end by 2 bases; junction bases not matched to a gene: 8. Germline V gene data show CDR1 as KGHDR and CDR2 as SFDVKD. The length of the CDR3 is 16 residues. The CDR3 loop reads CATSISGQGNQETQYF. The DNA for the CDR3 is TGTGCCACCAGTATCTCGGGACAGGGGAATCAAGAGACCCAGTACTTC.

V and J are TRBV5-1 and TRBJ2-3; D is undetermined. CDR3 length: 16 residues. V was cut by 0 bases and J by 2 bases, with 13 bases left in between. Looked up from germline, CDR1 is SGHRS and CDR2 is YFSETQ. The CDR3 DNA reads TGCGCCAGCAGCTTGGGGTCTGGCGGAATCACAGATACGCAGTATTTT. Protein product: CASSLGSGGITDTQYF.

The chain joins TRBV4-2 to TRBJ1-2; perhaps TRBD1 as D (6 bases). Germline V gene sequence: CDR1 LGHNA, CDR2 YNFKEQ. V lost 0 bases, J lost 8 bases, and 13 bases lay in between. This CDR3 is built from 14 residues. CDR3 protein: CASSQDHRVSGYTF. The CDR3 bases are TGTGCCAGCAGCCAAGATCACAGGGTCAGCGGCTACACCTTC.

The chain uses TRBV7-2 and TRBJ2-3; 11 nucleotides align to TRBD2. The length of the CDR3 is 16 residues. Germline loops: CDR1 SGHTA, CDR2 FQGNSA. With V trimmed by 5 bases and J by 0 bases, 4 bases remained unmatched. CDR3 DNA sequence: TGTGCCAGCAGCACCTGGACTAGCGGGAGCACAGATACGCAGTATTTT. This translates into CASSTWTSGSTDTQYF.

The gene calls are TRBV28 and TRBJ2-7, with 12 nucleotides matching TRBD2. Germline lookup yields CDR1 MDHEN and CDR2 SYDVKM. The V gene end was trimmed by 6 bases and the J gene end by 1 base; junction bases not matched to a gene: 4. The CDR3 contains 15 residues. The CDR3 protein is CASRPLAGGSYEQYF. The CDR3 nucleotides are TGTGCCAGCAGGCCCCTAGCGGGAGGGTCCTACGAGCAGTACTTC.

The genes are TRBV18 and TRBJ2-1; 10 positions match TRBD2. Germline CDR1 is KGHSH and CDR2 is LQKENI. V shed 3 bases and J 8 bases; nucleotides not matched to a gene: 4. The CDR3 covers 14 residues. The CDR3 region is CASSPRLAGDEQFF. DNA for the CDR3: TGTGCCAGCTCACCGAGACTAGCGGGCGATGAGCAGTTCTTC.

This clone occurred a few times. The chain has TRBV6-2 or TRBV6-3 and TRBJ1-2; possibly TRBD1 for D (6 bases). This CDR3 is built from 14 residues. Between the trimmed V and J ends, which lost 5 bases and 4 bases, there was a span of 14 bases. Germline V gene lookup returns CDR1 MNHEY and CDR2 SVGEGT. The CDR3, as DNA: TGTGCCAGCAGTCCCGGGACATTCCGCTATGGCTACACCTTC. This codes for CASSPGTFRYGYTF.

The gene calls are TRBV30 and TRBJ1-6, with 8 bases aligning to TRBD1. The J segment lost 6 bases and the V segment lost 2 bases, leaving 3 bases of the junction unmatched. The germline CDR1 and CDR2 sequences are GTSNPN and SVGIG (reference sequence). This CDR3 is 14 amino acids long. DNA of the CDR3: TGTGCCTGGAGTCCAGGGGGCTTTAATTCACCCCTCCACTTT. Translating it yields CAWSPGGFNSPLHF. Full variable domain (rest looked up from reference TRBV30 and TRBJ1-6): SQTIHQWPATLVQPVGSPLSLECTVEGTSNPNLYWYRQAAGRGLQLLFYSVGIGQISSEVPQNLSASRPQDRQFILSSKKLLLSDSGFYLCAWSPGGFNSPLHFGNGTRLTVT.

This clone was detected a few times. This rearrangement joins TRBV6-5 to TRBJ1-2; 8 bases align to TRBD1. The germline V gene has CDR1 MNHEY and CDR2 SVGAGI. CDR3 length: 14 residues. J gave up 0 bases and V 7 bases, and 4 bases lay outside the gene matches. Written as DNA, the CDR3 is TGTGCCAGCAAAGACAGGGGAACTAACTATGGCTACACCTTC. Amino acid sequence: CASKDRGTNYGYTF.

The gene calls are TRBV19 and TRBJ2-5; 9 bases agree with TRBD1. V dropped 6 bases and J dropped 5; count of bases not matched to a gene: 16. This CDR3 spans 17 amino acids. Germline V gene data show CDR1 as LNHDA and CDR2 as SQIVND (reference sequence). DNA of the CDR3: TGTGCCAGTAGCATGGAGGGGACAGGGCCCCCCGGTGAGACCCAGTACTTC. This translates into CASSMEGTGPPGETQYF.

This rearrangement joins TRBV30 to TRBJ2-3; possibly TRBD2 for D (6 bases). V lost 4 bases and J lost 4, with 18 bases in between. The CDR3 sequence is 15 residues long. Germline assignment: CDR1 GTSNPN and CDR2 SVGIG (reference sequence). The CDR3 nucleotides read TGTGCCTGGACGATTGGAGGCGGGGTGTCAGATACGCAGTATTTT. It encodes CAWTIGGGVSDTQYF.

The chain has TRBV5-1 and TRBJ1-6; D remains ambiguous. Looked up from germline, CDR1 is SGHRS and CDR2 is YFSETQ. The CDR3 is made up of 15 amino acids. V shed 1 base and J shed 8 bases, with 13 bases lying between them. CDR3 DNA sequence: TGCGCCAGCAGCTTGTGGCAGCCCCAGGATTCACCCCTCCACTTT. It is translated as CASSLWQPQDSPLHF.

The CDR3 bases are TGTGCCAGCAGCCCGGGTAACTACGAGCAGTACTTC. Its protein is CASSPGNYEQYF. The chain uses TRBV7-3 and TRBJ2-7; D remains unclear. The CDR3 contains 12 residues. The germline gives CDR1 SGHTA, CDR2 FQGTGA. V was trimmed by 5 bases and J by 3 bases, leaving 8 bases between them.

DNA for the CDR3: TGCGCCAGCAGCCAAGAGGGAGGGTCTGAGGAGCTGTTTTTT. Residues: CASSQEGGSEELFF. This rearrangement joins TRBV4-1 to TRBJ2-2; 7 nucleotides align to TRBD2. Germline lookup yields CDR1 MGHRA and CDR2 YSYEKL. Germline trimming cut 0 bases from V and 10 bases from J; bases unmatched to any gene: 5. The CDR3 spans 14 residues.